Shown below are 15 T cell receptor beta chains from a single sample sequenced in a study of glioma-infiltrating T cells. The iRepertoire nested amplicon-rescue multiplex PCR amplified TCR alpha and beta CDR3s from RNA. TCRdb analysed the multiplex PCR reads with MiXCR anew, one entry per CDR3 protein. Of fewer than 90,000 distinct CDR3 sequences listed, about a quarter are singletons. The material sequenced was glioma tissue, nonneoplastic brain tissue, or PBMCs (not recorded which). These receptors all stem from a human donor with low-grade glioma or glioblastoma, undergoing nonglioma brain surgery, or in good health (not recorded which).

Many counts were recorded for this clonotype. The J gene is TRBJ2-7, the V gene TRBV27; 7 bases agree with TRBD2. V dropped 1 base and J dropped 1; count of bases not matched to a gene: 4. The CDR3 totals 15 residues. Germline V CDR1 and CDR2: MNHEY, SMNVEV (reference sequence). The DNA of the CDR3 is TGTGCCAGCAGTTTATTTATGGGACTATCCTACGAGCAGTACTTC. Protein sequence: CASSLFMGLSYEQYF.

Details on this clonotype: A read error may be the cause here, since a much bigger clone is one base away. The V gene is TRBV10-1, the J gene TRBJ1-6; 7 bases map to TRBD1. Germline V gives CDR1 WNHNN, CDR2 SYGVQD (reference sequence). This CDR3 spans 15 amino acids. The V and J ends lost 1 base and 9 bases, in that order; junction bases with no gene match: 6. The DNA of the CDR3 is TGCGCCAGCAGTGAGTACAGGGGATGGAGTTCACCCCTCCACTTT. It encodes CASSEYRGWSSPLHF.

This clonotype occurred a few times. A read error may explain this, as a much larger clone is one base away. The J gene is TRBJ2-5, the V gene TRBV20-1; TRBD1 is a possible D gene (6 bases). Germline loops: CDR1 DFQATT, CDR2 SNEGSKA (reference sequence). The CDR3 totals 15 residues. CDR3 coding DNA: TGCAGTGCTAGGACAGGTGGGGGCGCGGAAGAGGCCCAGTACTTC. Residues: CSARTGGGAEEAQYF.

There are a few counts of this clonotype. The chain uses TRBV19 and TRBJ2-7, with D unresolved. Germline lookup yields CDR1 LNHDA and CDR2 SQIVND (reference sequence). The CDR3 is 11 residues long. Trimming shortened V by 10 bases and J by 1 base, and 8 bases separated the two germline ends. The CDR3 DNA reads TGTGCCATCGGGCCGTCCTACGAGCAGTACTTC. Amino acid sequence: CAIGPSYEQYF.

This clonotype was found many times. The CDR3 DNA follows: TGTGCCAGCAGCTTAGCGCGATACAATGAGCAGTTCTTC. Amino acids: CASSLARYNEQFF. The chain recombines TRBV7-9 with TRBJ2-1; D not resolved. V shed 0 bases and J shed 4 bases, with 4 bases lying between them. CDR3 length equals 13 residues. Per the germline V gene, CDR1 is SEHNR and CDR2 is FQNEAQ (reference sequence).

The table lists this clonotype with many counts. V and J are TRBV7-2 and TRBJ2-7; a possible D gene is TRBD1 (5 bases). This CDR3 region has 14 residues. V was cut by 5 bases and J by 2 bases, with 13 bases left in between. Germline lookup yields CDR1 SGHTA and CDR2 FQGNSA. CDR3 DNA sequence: TGTGCCAGCAGCGAAGGGGTCCCTACCTACGAGCAGTACTTC. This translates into CASSEGVPTYEQYF. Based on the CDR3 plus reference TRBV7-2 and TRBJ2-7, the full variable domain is GAGVSQSPSNKVTEKGKDVELRCDPISGHTALYWYRQSLGQGLEFLIYFQGNSAPDKSGLPSDRFSAERTGGSVSTLTIQRTQQEDSAVYLCASSEGVPTYEQYFGPGTRLTVT.

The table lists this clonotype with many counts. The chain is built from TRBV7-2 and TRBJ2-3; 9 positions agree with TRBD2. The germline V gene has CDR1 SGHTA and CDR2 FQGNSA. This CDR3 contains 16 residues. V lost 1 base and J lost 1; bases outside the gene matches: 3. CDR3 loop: CASSLVRTSGTDTQYF. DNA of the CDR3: TGTGCCAGCAGCTTAGTGAGGACTAGCGGCACAGATACGCAGTATTTT.

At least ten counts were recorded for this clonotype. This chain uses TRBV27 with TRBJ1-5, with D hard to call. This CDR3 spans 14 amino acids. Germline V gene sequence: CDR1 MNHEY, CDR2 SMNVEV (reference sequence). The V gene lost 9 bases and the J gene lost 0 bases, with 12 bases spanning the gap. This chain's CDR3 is CARTTGLSNQPQHF. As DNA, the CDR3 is TGTGCCAGAACGACGGGTCTTAGCAATCAGCCCCAGCATTTT.

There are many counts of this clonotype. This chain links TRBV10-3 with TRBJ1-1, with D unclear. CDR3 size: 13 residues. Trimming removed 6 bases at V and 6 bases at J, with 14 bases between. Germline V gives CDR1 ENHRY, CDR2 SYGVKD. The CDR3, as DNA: TGTGCCATCAGCCCATTAGGGTCCCCTGAAGCTTTCTTT. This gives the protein CAISPLGSPEAFF.

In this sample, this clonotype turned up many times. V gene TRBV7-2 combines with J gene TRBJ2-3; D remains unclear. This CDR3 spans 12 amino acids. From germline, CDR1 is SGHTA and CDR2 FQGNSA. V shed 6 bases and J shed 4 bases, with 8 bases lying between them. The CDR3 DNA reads TGTGCCAGCAGTCCCTTTTCAGATACGCAGTATTTT. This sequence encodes CASSPFSDTQYF.

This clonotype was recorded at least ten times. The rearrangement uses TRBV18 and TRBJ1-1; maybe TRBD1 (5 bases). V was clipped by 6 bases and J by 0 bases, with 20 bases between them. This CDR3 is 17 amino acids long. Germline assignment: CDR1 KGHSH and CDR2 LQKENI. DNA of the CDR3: TGTGCCAGCTCGCCGAGGGGAACCCTCGACCTGAACACTGAAGCTTTCTTT. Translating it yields CASSPRGTLDLNTEAFF. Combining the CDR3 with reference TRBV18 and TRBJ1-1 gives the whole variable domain NAGVMQNPRHLVRRRGQEARLRCSPMKGHSHVYWYRQLPEEGLKFMVYLQKENIIDESGMPKERFSAEFPKEGPSILRIQQVVRGDSAAYFCASSPRGTLDLNTEAFFGQGTRLTVV.

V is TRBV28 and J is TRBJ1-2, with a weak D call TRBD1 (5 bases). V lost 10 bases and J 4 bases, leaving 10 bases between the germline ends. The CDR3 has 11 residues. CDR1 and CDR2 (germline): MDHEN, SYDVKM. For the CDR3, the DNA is TGTGCCAATGCCGGGACCTATGGCTACACCTTC. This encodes CANAGTYGYTF.

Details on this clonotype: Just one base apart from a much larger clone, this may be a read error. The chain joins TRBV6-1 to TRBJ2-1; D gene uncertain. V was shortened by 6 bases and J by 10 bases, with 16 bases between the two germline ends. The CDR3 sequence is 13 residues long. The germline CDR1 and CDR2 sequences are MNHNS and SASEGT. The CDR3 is CASSRLGAYEQFF. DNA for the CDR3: TGTGCCAGCAGCCGGCTAGGCGCCTACGAGCAGTTCTTC.

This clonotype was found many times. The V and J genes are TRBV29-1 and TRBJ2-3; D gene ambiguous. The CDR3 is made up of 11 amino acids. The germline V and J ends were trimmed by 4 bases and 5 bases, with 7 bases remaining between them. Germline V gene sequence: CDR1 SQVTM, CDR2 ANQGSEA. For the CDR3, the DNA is TGCAGCGTTGTGAGAAGAGATACGCAGTATTTT. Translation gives CSVVRRDTQYF.

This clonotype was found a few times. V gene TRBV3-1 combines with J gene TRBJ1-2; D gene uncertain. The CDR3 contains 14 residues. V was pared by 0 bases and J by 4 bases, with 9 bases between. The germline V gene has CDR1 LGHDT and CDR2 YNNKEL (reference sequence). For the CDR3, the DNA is TGTGCCAGCAGCCAAGATTGGGCTGGCTATGGCTACACCTTC. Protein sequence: CASSQDWAGYGYTF.